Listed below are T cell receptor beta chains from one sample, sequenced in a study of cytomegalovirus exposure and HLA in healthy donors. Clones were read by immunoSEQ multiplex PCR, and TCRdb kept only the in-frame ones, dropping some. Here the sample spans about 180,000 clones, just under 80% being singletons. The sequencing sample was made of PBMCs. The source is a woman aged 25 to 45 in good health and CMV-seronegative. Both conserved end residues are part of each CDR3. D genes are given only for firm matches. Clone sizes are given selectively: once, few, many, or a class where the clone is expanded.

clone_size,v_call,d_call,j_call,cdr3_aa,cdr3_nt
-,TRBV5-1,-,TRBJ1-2,CASSEDSNYGYTF,TGCGCCAGCAGCGAGGACAGCAACTATGGCTACACCTTC
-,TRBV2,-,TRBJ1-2,CASSERQYGYTF,TGTGCCAGCAGTGAACGTCAGTATGGCTACACCTTC
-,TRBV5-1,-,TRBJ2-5,CASRLGGRGTQYF,TGCGCCAGTAGGCTCGGAGGGCGGGGGACCCAGTACTTC
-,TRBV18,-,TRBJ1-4,CASSPRQSTNEKLFF,TGTGCCAGCTCACCGAGGCAGTCAACTAATGAAAAACTGTTTTTT
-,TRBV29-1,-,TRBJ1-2,CSVEGHGSEDYTF,TGCAGCGTTGAAGGTCATGGTTCTGAGGACTACACCTTC
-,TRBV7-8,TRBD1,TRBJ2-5,CASSLQGARQETQYF,TGTGCCAGCAGCCTACAGGGGGCGCGGCAAGAGACCCAGTACTTC
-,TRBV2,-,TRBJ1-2,CARKRGDYGYTF,TGTGCCAGGAAAAGGGGCGACTATGGCTACACCTTC
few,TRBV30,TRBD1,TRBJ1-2,CAWSDRGQGYTF,TGTGCCTGGAGTGACAGGGGGCAAGGCTACACCTTC
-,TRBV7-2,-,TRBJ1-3,CASSFGAGNTIYF,TGTGCCAGCAGCTTCGGGGCTGGAAACACCATATATTTT
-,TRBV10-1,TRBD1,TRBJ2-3,CASSVSTGTDTQYF,TGCGCCAGCAGTGTATCGACAGGGACAGATACGCAGTATTTT
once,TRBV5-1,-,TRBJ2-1,CASSGPFLAGNGADEQFF,TGCGCCAGCAGCGGGCCCTTCCTGGCGGGGAATGGGGCAGATGAGCAGTTCTTC
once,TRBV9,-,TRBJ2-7,CASSVEAGIRAYEQYF,TGTGCCAGCAGCGTAGAGGCCGGCATCAGGGCCTACGAGCAGTACTTC
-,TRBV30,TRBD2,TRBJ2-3,CAWIVGGLAYHPDTQYF,TGTGCCTGGATTGTCGGCGGACTAGCGTATCATCCAGATACGCAGTATTTT
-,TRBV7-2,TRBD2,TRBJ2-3,CASSLGAAGLQYF,TGTGCCAGCAGCTTAGGGGCAGCGGGGCTGCAGTATTTT
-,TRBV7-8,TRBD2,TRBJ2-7,CASSLTISGGVFEQYF,TGTGCCAGCAGCTTAACGATTAGCGGGGGGGTTTTCGAGCAGTACTTC
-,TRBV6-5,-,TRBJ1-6,CASSPGGIFNSPLHF,TGTGCCAGCAGTCCGGGGGGCATTTTTAATTCACCCCTCCACTTT
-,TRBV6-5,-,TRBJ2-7,CASSGRDTSYEQYF,TGTGCCAGCAGTGGACGGGACACCTCCTACGAGCAGTACTTC
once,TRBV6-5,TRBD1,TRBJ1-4,CASRPGGGNEKLFF,TGTGCCAGCAGGCCAGGGGGCGGGAATGAAAAACTGTTTTTT
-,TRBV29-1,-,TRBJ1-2,CSARGKTHGYTF,TGCAGCGCCAGAGGGAAGACTCATGGCTACACCTTC
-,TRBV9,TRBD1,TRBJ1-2,CASSAGQGARGYTF,TGTGCCAGCAGCGCGGGACAGGGGGCCCGGGGCTACACCTTC
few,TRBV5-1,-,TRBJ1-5,CASSLAGDDQPQHF,TGCGCCAGCAGCTTGGCAGGGGATGATCAGCCCCAGCATTTT
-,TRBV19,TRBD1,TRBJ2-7,CASSIHRGAEQYF,TGTGCCAGTAGTATTCACAGGGGTGCCGAGCAGTACTTC
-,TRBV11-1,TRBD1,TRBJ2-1,CASSLEAGQGENEQFF,TGTGCCAGCAGCTTAGAGGCAGGCCAGGGGGAAAATGAGCAGTTCTTC
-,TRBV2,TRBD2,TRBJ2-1,CASSFGTSGGYYNEQFF,TGTGCCAGCAGCTTCGGGACTAGCGGGGGCTACTACAATGAGCAGTTCTTC
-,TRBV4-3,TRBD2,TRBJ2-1,CASSQDVPRTSGGAWGEQFF,TGCGCCAGCAGCCAAGATGTCCCACGAACTAGCGGGGGGGCGTGGGGTGAGCAGTTCTTC
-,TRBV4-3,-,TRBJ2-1,CASSQVQLAVEQFF,TGCGCCAGCAGCCAGGTTCAACTAGCAGTTGAGCAGTTCTTC
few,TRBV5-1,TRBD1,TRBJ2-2,CASSLAGTGNGELFF,TGCGCCAGCAGCTTGGCCGGGACAGGGAACGGGGAGCTGTTTTTT
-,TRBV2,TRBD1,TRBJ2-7,CASSAEDRVKGEQYF,TGTGCCAGCAGTGCCGAGGACAGGGTAAAGGGGGAGCAGTACTTC
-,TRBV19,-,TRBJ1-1,CASSPGRGNAFF,TGTGCCAGTAGTCCCGGGCGGGGTAATGCTTTCTTT
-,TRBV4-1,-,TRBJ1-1,CASSQVRGIYTEAFF,TGCGCCAGCAGCCAAGTGAGGGGGATTTACACTGAAGCTTTCTTT
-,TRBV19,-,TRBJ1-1,CASSFRRDRNTEAFF,TGTGCCAGTAGTTTCCGCAGGGATAGGAACACTGAAGCTTTCTTT
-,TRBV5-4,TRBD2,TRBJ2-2,CASSLEPAGAAGTGELFF,TGTGCCAGCAGCTTGGAACCAGCGGGGGCGGCGGGCACCGGGGAGCTGTTTTTT